This T cell receptor beta chain was retrieved from a study of blood T cell repertoires in COVID-19. Whole-study context: From the United States, Italy and Spain came samples of acute and convalescent COVID-19.

The germline V gene encodes CDR1 GTSNPN and CDR2 SVGIG (reference sequence). V lost 8 bases and J 4 bases, leaving 12 bases between the germline ends. This CDR3 region has 11 residues. Profiling relied on immunoSEQ multiplex PCR, and the TCRdb table lists in-frame clones only, not all of them. The table has some 250,000 clones, about 80% seen once. Input material: peripheral blood. The chain recombines TRBV30 with TRBJ2-7, with a tentative D call TRBD2 (6 bases). This sequence was found in a man aged 50-60 years with active or convalescent COVID-19. CDR3 DNA sequence: TGTGCCGGGGGGAGGACTTACGAGCAGTACTTC. Amino acid sequence: CAGGRTYEQYF.